Below are 12 T cell receptor beta chains sequenced from a single sample in a study of radiotherapy plus CTLA-4 blockade in lung cancer. Some clones are missing from TCRdb's copy, which holds only in-frame ones; the method was immunoSEQ multiplex PCR. The repertoire holds tens of thousands of clones, with around 70% as singletons. The sequencing used peripheral blood, collected from a patient treated with radiotherapy plus ipilimumab. These TCRs come from a human donor with non-small cell lung cancer whose response to radiotherapy plus ipilimumab could not be evaluated.

CDR3 sequence (DNA): TGTGCCAGCAGCTTAGTCCCCCAGTACGAGCAGTACTTC. This gives the protein CASSLVPQYEQYF. The gene calls are TRBV11-2 and TRBJ2-7; no definite D call. The V gene's germline CDR1 is SGHAT and CDR2 FQNNGV. Trimming removed 1 base at V and 4 bases at J, with 8 bases between. This CDR3 has 13 amino acids.

The chain is built from TRBV19 and TRBJ2-7; possibly TRBD1 for D (6 bases). Trimming stripped 1 base from V and 3 bases from J, with 10 bases between. Germline CDR1 reads LNHDA; CDR2 reads SQIVND (reference sequence). The CDR3 loop spans 14 amino acids. This chain's CDR3 is CASSIVLDSYEQYF. CDR3 sequence (DNA): TGTGCCAGTAGTATAGTTCTGGACAGCTACGAGCAGTACTTC. Full variable domain (missing parts from reference TRBV19 and TRBJ2-7): DGGITQSPKYLFRKEGQNVTLSCEQNLNHDAMYWYRQDPGQGLRLIYYSQIVNDFQKGDIAEGYSVSREKKESFPLTVTSAQKNPTAFYLCASSIVLDSYEQYFGPGTRLTVT.

This clone is a singleton in its sample. The chain recombines TRBV2 with TRBJ2-3; the match to TRBD1 covers 8 bases. Looked up from germline, CDR1 is SNHLY and CDR2 is FYNNEI. The J segment lost 6 bases and the V segment lost 7 bases, leaving 12 bases of the junction unmatched. CDR3 size: 15 residues. CDR3 in amino acids: CASNSYQGAADTQYF. DNA of the CDR3: TGTGCCAGCAACTCATATCAGGGGGCTGCGGATACGCAGTATTTT.

There are a few counts of this clone. The chain combines TRBV7-2 with TRBJ2-3; 11 bases map to TRBD2. Per the germline V gene, CDR1 is SGHTA and CDR2 is FQGNSA. The ends lost 1 base at V and 6 bases at J; junction bases unmatched: 3. CDR3 length: 15 residues. The CDR3 is CASSLEASGGDTQYF. The CDR3 nucleotides are TGTGCCAGCAGCTTAGAGGCTAGCGGGGGGGATACGCAGTATTTT. The entire variable domain, with the rest obtained from reference TRBV7-2 and TRBJ2-3, is as follows: GAGVSQSPSNKVTEKGKDVELRCDPISGHTALYWYRQSLGQGLEFLIYFQGNSAPDKSGLPSDRFSAERTGGSVSTLTIQRTQQEDSAVYLCASSLEASGGDTQYFGPGTRLTVL.

The rearrangement joins TRBV29-1 to TRBJ2-3, with 8 bases matching TRBD1. This CDR3 is built from 13 residues. J was trimmed by 6 bases and V by 4 bases; bases with no gene match: 6. From germline, CDR1 is SQVTM and CDR2 ANQGSEA. CDR3 DNA: TGCAGCGTTGGGACAGGGTGGCGGGATACGCAGTATTTT. It codes for CSVGTGWRDTQYF.

Only one count was recorded for this clone. Here the CDR3 DNA reads TGCGCCAGCCAAAGAGACAGGTCATACTACGAGCAGTACTTC. Translated, it gives CASQRDRSYYEQYF. This chain links TRBV5-1 with TRBJ2-7, with a weak D call TRBD1 (6 bases). V lost 7 bases to trimming and J lost 3 bases, with 17 bases between them. The germline V gene has CDR1 SGHRS and CDR2 YFSETQ. This CDR3 spans 14 amino acids. Drawing the rest from reference TRBV5-1 and TRBJ2-7, the complete variable domain is KAGVTQTPRYLIKTRGQQVTLSCSPISGHRSVSWYQQTPGQGLQFLFEYFSETQRNKGNFPGRFSGRQFSNSRSEMNVSTLELGDSALYLCASQRDRSYYEQYFGPGTRLTVT.

The chain is built from TRBV10-2 and TRBJ2-7, with TRBD1 matching over 10 bases. Germline V gene lookup returns CDR1 WSHSY and CDR2 SAAADI. With V trimmed by 6 bases and J by 2 bases, 10 bases remained unmatched. This CDR3 contains 16 residues. Here the CDR3 reads CASSRLDRGQAYEQYF. CDR3 sequence (DNA): TGCGCCAGCAGCCGACTTGACAGGGGGCAAGCCTACGAGCAGTACTTC.

The rearrangement uses TRBV9 and TRBJ2-3, with D perhaps matching TRBD1 (5 bases). The CDR3 spans 15 residues. Germline V lookup: CDR1 SGDLS, CDR2 YYNGEE. V dropped 3 bases and J dropped 5 bases, with 16 bases sitting between them. CDR3 sequence reads: CASSAREGAKDTQYF. Written as DNA, the CDR3 is TGTGCCAGCAGCGCCAGGGAAGGGGCCAAAGATACGCAGTATTTT.

A few counts support this clone. This chain's CDR3 is CASSLVGQGAPLREQYF. In DNA, the CDR3 is TGTGCCAGCAGCTTAGTAGGACAGGGGGCGCCCTTACGGGAGCAGTACTTC. The chain couples TRBV11-3 to TRBJ2-7; 11 bases map to TRBD1. Germline loops: CDR1 SGHNT, CDR2 YENEEA. The V gene end was trimmed by 1 base and the J gene end by 7 bases; junction bases not matched to a gene: 12. The CDR3 has 17 amino acids.

V is TRBV7-2 and J is TRBJ1-1; D is ambiguous. Between the trimmed V and J ends, which lost 6 bases and 4 bases, there was a span of 12 bases. CDR3 length: 13 residues. Germline CDR1 SGHTA, CDR2 FQGNSA. CDR3 DNA sequence: TGTGCCAGCAGTTTTCGGGTTGGCACTGAAGCTTTCTTT. This translates into CASSFRVGTEAFF.

J is TRBJ2-3 and V is TRBV7-8, with D perhaps TRBD1 (7 bases). The CDR3 runs to 13 residues. Trimming stripped 7 bases from V and 3 bases from J, with 11 bases between. The germline CDR1 and CDR2 sequences are SGHVS and FQNEAQ. This CDR3 reads CASTTGRTDTQYF. The CDR3 DNA follows: TGTGCCAGCACGACAGGGAGGACAGATACGCAGTATTTT.

The chain joins TRBV5-1 to TRBJ2-7; 7 bases match TRBD1. The CDR3 sequence is 14 residues long. Germline CDR1 and CDR2: SGHRS and YFSETQ. The ends lost 2 bases at V and 1 base at J; junction bases unmatched: 3. The CDR3 region is CASSLDRASYEQYF. CDR3 nucleotide sequence: TGCGCCAGCAGCTTAGACAGGGCGTCCTACGAGCAGTACTTC.